Listed below are T cell receptor beta chains from one sample, sequenced in a study of somatic mutations in cytotoxic T cells in rheumatoid arthritis. The data were produced by immunoSEQ multiplex PCR, yet TCRdb's version contains in-frame clones alone and is incomplete. The sample has 20,000 or so clones, around 85% seen once. The sequenced material came from CD8+ T cells sorted from blood. The receptor set was obtained from a woman between 35 and 50 years old with rheumatoid arthritis. Both conserved end residues are part of each CDR3. The D gene is left open where the match is weak. The listing skips clone size in some rows; elsewhere it reads once, few, many or a size class.

>NA|TRBV4-1|TRBJ1-1|NA
TGCGCCAGCAGCCAAGGTGCGGGCGATGAAGCTTTCTTT
CASSQGAGDEAFF
>NA|TRBV7-9|TRBJ2-3|TRBD2
TGTGCCAGCAGCTCCTGGACTAGCGGGAACACTTCAGATACGCAGTATTTT
CASSSWTSGNTSDTQYF
>NA|TRBV4-2|TRBJ1-5|NA
TGTGCCAGCAGCCAAGATGGAACAGGGTCTTTTTATCAGCCCCAGCATTTT
CASSQDGTGSFYQPQHF
>NA|TRBV2|TRBJ2-7|TRBD1
TGTGCCTCCGAGGGACAGACCTCCTACGAGCAGTACTTC
CASEGQTSYEQYF
>NA|TRBV5-6|TRBJ2-1|TRBD2
TGTGCCGGCAGCGGGGAGAGCGGGAGATGGGACAATGAGCAGTTCTTC
CAGSGESGRWDNEQFF
>NA|TRBV30|TRBJ2-7|NA
TGTGCCTGGAGGCGTGGACAGAACCCCTACGAGCAGTACTTC
CAWRRGQNPYEQYF
>few|TRBV30|TRBJ2-7|TRBD2
TGTGCCTTCGCTAGCGGGGAAACCTACGAGCAGTACTTC
CAFASGETYEQYF
>NA|TRBV7-8|TRBJ2-7|TRBD2
TGTGCCAGCCGTAGCGGGAGCTACTCCTACGAGCAGTACTTC
CASRSGSYSYEQYF
>NA|TRBV6-4|TRBJ2-3|NA
TGTGCCAGCAGTGACTCCGCGGAGGGAGATACGCAGTATTTT
CASSDSAEGDTQYF
>NA|TRBV30|TRBJ1-1|NA
TGTGCCTGGAGCCCGGAGGGCACTGAAGCTTTCTTT
CAWSPEGTEAFF
>NA|TRBV14|TRBJ2-7|NA
TGTGCCAGCAGCCAAGATATAAGCGGGTGGGACGAGCAGTACTTC
CASSQDISGWDEQYF
>NA|TRBV27|TRBJ2-7|TRBD1
TGTGCCAGCAGTTTGTCCGGACAGGGGGCCTACGAGCAGTACTTC
CASSLSGQGAYEQYF
>once|TRBV12-5|TRBJ2-1|TRBD1
TGTGCTAGTGGTTTGGAAGGATTGGGGACAGGGGACAATGAGCAGTTCTTC
CASGLEGLGTGDNEQFF
>NA|TRBV9|TRBJ2-7|TRBD2
TGTGCCAGCAGCGGGGGCGGGGGACGCGAGCAGTACTTC
CASSGGGGREQYF
>NA|TRBV19|TRBJ2-2|TRBD2
TGTGCCAGCAAAACACTAGCGGGGGACACCGGGGAGCTGTTTTTT
CASKTLAGDTGELFF
>NA|TRBV13|TRBJ2-7|TRBD2
TGTGCCAGCAGCTTACTCGTGGGAGGGCAGGCCTACGAGCAGTACTTC
CASSLLVGGQAYEQYF
>NA|TRBV15|TRBJ1-2|NA
TGTGCCACCAGCGGGAGGGAGGGGCCCTCCCCCTATGGCTACACCTTC
CATSGREGPSPYGYTF
>NA|TRBV19|TRBJ2-1|NA
TGTGCCAGTAGTGTTACATCGTACAATGAGCAGTTCTTC
CASSVTSYNEQFF
>NA|TRBV13|TRBJ2-2|NA
TGTGCCAGCAGCTTAGGTGTCAGGGGGAACACCGGGGAGCTGTTTTTT
CASSLGVRGNTGELFF
>once|TRBV23-1|TRBJ1-2|TRBD1
TGCGCCAGCAGTCAATCTCGGGACAGGGGAATCTATGGCTACACCTTC
CASSQSRDRGIYGYTF
>NA|TRBV5-1|TRBJ2-7|TRBD2
TGCGCCAGCAGCTTCGGCGGGAGAGCAGTCGAGCAGTACTTC
CASSFGGRAVEQYF
>NA|TRBV5-1|TRBJ1-6|TRBD1
TGCGCCAGCAGCTCCCGGGACAGGAATTCACCCCTCCACTTT
CASSSRDRNSPLHF
>NA|TRBV13|TRBJ2-7|TRBD2
TGTGCCAGCAGCTCGGGACTAGCGGGCTACGAGCAGTACTTC
CASSSGLAGYEQYF
>NA|TRBV4-1|TRBJ2-1|NA
TGCGCCAGCAGCCAAGATAGGAGCGGGGAGCAGTTCTTC
CASSQDRSGEQFF
>NA|TRBV5-6|TRBJ2-5|NA
TGTGCCAGCAGCCTGAGCAGCGAAGCGTACTTC
CASSLSSEAYF
>NA|TRBV7-6|TRBJ2-3|TRBD1
TGTGCCAGCAGCTTAGAGGGGACAGGAAGTTGGGCGGCAGATACGCAGTATTTT
CASSLEGTGSWAADTQYF
>NA|TRBV27|TRBJ1-4|NA
TGTGCCAGCAGTCCCCGGGGAGGTTCTAATGAAAAACTGTTTTTT
CASSPRGGSNEKLFF
>NA|TRBV7-3|TRBJ2-3|TRBD2
TGTGCCAGCAGCTTAAGCGGGGGGGCCGCAGATACGCAGTATTTT
CASSLSGGAADTQYF
>NA|TRBV5-4|TRBJ2-7|NA
TGTGCCAGCAGCTCTGGGAGCTCGGGATACGAGCAGTACTTC
CASSSGSSGYEQYF
>NA|TRBV30|TRBJ2-1|TRBD1
TGTGCCTGGAGTGTGGGACAGGGGATTTGGGAGCAGTTCTTC
CAWSVGQGIWEQFF
>once|TRBV5-1|TRBJ2-5|TRBD1
TGCGCCAGCAGCCCGACAGGGAATCGGGTGGAGCAGTACTTC
CASSPTGNRVEQYF
>NA|TRBV9|TRBJ2-1|TRBD1
TGTGCCAGCAGAAGACAGGGCTCTTACAATGAGCAGTTCTTC
CASRRQGSYNEQFF
>NA|TRBV29-1|TRBJ2-7|NA
TGCAGCGTTGAAGAAGACTCCTTCTACGAGCAGTACTTC
CSVEEDSFYEQYF